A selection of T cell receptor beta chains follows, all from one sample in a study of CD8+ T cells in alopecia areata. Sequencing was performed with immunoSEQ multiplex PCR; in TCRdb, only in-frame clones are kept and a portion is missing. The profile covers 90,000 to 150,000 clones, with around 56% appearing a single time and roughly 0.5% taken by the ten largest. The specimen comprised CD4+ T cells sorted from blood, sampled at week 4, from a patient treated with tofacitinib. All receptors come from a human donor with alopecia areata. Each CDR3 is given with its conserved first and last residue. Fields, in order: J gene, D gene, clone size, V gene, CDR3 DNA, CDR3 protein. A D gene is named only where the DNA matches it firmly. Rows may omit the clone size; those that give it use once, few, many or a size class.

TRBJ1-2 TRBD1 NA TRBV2 TGTGCCAGCAGTGTGGACAGGGGGCCTTATGGCTACACCTTC CASSVDRGPYGYTF
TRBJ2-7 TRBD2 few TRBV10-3 TGTGCCACCCAACGACAAGCGGGGGGTTCCGAGCAGTACTTC CATQRQAGGSEQYF
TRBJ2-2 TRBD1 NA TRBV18 TGTGCCAGCTCACTGAGGACAGGGGGCAACACCGGGGAGCTGTTTTTT CASSLRTGGNTGELFF
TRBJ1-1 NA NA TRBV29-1 TGCAGCGTTGGGGGCCAGGCGACTGAAGCTTTCTTT CSVGGQATEAFF
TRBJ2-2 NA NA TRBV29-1 TGCAGCGTCCTACTTACAGGGACGAACACCGGGGAGCTGTTTTTT CSVLLTGTNTGELFF
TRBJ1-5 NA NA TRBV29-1 TGCAGCGTTCGTCTCGGCCTGGGCCAGCCCCAGCATTTT CSVRLGLGQPQHF
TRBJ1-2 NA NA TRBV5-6 TGTGCCAGCAGCTTGGGGTTGGTCAGAGGCGGCTACACCTTC CASSLGLVRGGYTF
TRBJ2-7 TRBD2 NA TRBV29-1 TGCAGCGTTGCCATTTTAGCGGGGGGTACCGAGCAGTACTTC CSVAILAGGTEQYF
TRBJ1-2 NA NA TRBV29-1 TGCAGCGTTGAATTTAGGGCCCATGACTATGGCTACACCTTC CSVEFRAHDYGYTF
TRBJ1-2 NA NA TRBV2 TGTGCCAGCAGTGAATCCAGCAGGTCGGATGGCTACACCTTC CASSESSRSDGYTF
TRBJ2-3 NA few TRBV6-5 TGTGCCAGCAGTCAAGGAAGGGATACGCAGTATTTT CASSQGRDTQYF
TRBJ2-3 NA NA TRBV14 TGTGCCAGCAGCCAAGCGATCGCAGATACGCAGTATTTT CASSQAIADTQYF
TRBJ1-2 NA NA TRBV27 TGTGCCAGCAGTTTAGGCGGGATGACATTTTATGGCTACACCTTC CASSLGGMTFYGYTF
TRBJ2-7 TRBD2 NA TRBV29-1 TGCAGCGTTGTGTCGGGAGGAAGGAAATTAGGGGTATCCTACGAGCAGTACTTC CSVVSGGRKLGVSYEQYF
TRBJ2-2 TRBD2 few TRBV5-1 TGCGCCAGCAGCTTGTCGACGGGAGGGGGCACCGGGGAGCTGTTTTTT CASSLSTGGGTGELFF
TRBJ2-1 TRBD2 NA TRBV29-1 TGCAGCGTCCGGACTAGCAATGAGCAGTTCTTC CSVRTSNEQFF
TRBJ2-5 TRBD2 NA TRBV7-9 TGTGCCAGCAGCTTATCCGACGGGAGGGAGACCCAGTACTTC CASSLSDGRETQYF
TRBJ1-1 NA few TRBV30 TGTGCCTGGACCCGCGCTGTGAACACTGAAGCTTTCTTT CAWTRAVNTEAFF
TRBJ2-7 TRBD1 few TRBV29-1 TGCAGCGTTGAAGATCTACCGGGACAGGGCGGGTACTTC CSVEDLPGQGGYF
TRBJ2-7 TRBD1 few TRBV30 TGTGCCTGGCAGGCCACCGGGACAGGGTACGAGCAGTACTTC CAWQATGTGYEQYF
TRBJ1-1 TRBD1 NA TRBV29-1 TGCAGCGTTGGGGACCGGGACAGCACTTTCTTT CSVGDRDSTFF
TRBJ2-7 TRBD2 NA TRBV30 TGTGCCTGGAGTGTACTAGCGAGACACTACGAGCAGTACTTC CAWSVLARHYEQYF
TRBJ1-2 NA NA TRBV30 TGTGCCTGGAGTGTACCGACGGCACGTTCGGGCTACACCTTC CAWSVPTARSGYTF
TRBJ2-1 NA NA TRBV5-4 TGTGCCAGCAGCTTGGGGGAATCCAGCTCCTACAATGAGCAGTTCTTC CASSLGESSSYNEQFF
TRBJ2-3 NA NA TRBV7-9 TGTGCCAGCAGCTTCCGGGGTTCGATTGGAGATACGCAGTATTTT CASSFRGSIGDTQYF
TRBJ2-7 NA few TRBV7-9 TGTGCCAGCAGCTTAGTGCCGGAGGGCGAGCAGTACTTC CASSLVPEGEQYF
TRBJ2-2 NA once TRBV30 TGTGCCTGGAGTCTAGGACTTAGGGGCAGGGAGCTGTTTTTT CAWSLGLRGRELFF
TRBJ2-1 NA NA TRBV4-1 TGCGCCAGCAGCCGGATCAATGGGGCGCTTGAGCAGTTCTTC CASSRINGALEQFF
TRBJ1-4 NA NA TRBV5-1 TGCGCCAGCAGCTTGGACAGGTCGCGGGAAAAACTGTTTTTT CASSLDRSREKLFF
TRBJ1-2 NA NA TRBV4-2 TGTGCCAGCAGCCAAGCCCTCAACTTCCGCGGCTACACCTTC CASSQALNFRGYTF
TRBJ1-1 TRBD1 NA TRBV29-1 TGCAGCCCGGGACAGATGAACACTGAAGCTTTCTTT CSPGQMNTEAFF
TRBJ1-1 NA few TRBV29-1 TGCAGCGTTGGCAGGGGCAGAGAAACTGAAGCTTTCTTT CSVGRGRETEAFF
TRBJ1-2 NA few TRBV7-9 TGTGCCAGCAGCTTATCGGTTGGAAGGGCCACCGGTGGCTACACCTTC CASSLSVGRATGGYTF
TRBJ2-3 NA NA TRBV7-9 TGTGCCAGCAGTTCAGTCATGCCGGGAGATACGCAGTATTTT CASSSVMPGDTQYF
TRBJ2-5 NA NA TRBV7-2 TGTGCCAGCAAACGGTCGGACCAAGAGACCCAGTACTTC CASKRSDQETQYF
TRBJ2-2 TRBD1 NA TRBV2 TGTGCCAGCAGTGGGCCAGGGGGTAGCACCGGGGAGCTGTTTTTT CASSGPGGSTGELFF
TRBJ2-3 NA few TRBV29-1 TGCAGCGGCGGGACCGGAAGAGATACGCAGTATTTT CSGGTGRDTQYF
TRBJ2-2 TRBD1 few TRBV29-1 TGCAGCGGAGGACAGGGTTGGACCGGGGAGCTGTTTTTT CSGGQGWTGELFF
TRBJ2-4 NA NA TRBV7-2 TGTGCCAGCAGCTCCCCAGGTCGGGGGAAAAACATTCAGTACTTC CASSSPGRGKNIQYF
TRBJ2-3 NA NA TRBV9 TGTGCCAGCGGCGGGGCCAGCACAGATACGCAGTATTTT CASGGASTDTQYF
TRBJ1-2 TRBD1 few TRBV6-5 TGTGCCAGCAGTGACAGGGGGCTCTATGGCTACACCTTC CASSDRGLYGYTF
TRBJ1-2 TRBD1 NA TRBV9 TGTGCCAGCAGCGCAGGAAGACAGGGGCGGAATAACTATGGCTACACCTTC CASSAGRQGRNNYGYTF
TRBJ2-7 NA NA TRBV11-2 TGTGCCAGCAGCTTAGACCCCCCGACGGTATATGGCGAGCAGTACTTC CASSLDPPTVYGEQYF
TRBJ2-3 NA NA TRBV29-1 TGCAGCGTATTGAGCCGGCCCCTCACAGATACGCAGTATTTT CSVLSRPLTDTQYF
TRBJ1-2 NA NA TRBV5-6 TGTGCCAGCAGCTTTGATCGACCCAACTATGGCTACACCTTC CASSFDRPNYGYTF
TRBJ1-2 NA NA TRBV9 TGTGCCAGCAGCGTAGTGGACAGAGTAGGGTATGGCTACACCTTC CASSVVDRVGYGYTF
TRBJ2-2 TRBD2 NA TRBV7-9 TGTGCCAGCAGCCCTACTAGCGGGAGGGCCAGTGTCACCGGGGAGCTGTTTTTT CASSPTSGRASVTGELFF
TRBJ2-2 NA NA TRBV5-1 TGCGCCAGCAGCGGGTCCCTCCGGGACAAGAACACCGGGGAGCTGTTTTTT CASSGSLRDKNTGELFF
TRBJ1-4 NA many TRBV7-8 TGTGCCAGCAGCTTAGTACAGGGAGCAGGCGAAAAACTGTTTTTT CASSLVQGAGEKLFF
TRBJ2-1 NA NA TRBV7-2 TGTGCCAGCAGCTTAGGGGGGTCCCGTGAGCAGTTCTTC CASSLGGSREQFF
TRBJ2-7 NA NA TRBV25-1 TGTGCCAGCAGTGAATTGTCGGGGGCGGGGTACGAGCAGTACTTC CASSELSGAGYEQYF
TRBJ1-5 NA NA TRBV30 TGTGCCTGGAGTGTAGGGATCTCCAGTAGCAATCAGCCCCAGCATTTT CAWSVGISSSNQPQHF
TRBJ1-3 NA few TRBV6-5 TGTGCCAGCCATTCTGCGGCCTCTGGAAACACCATATATTTT CASHSAASGNTIYF
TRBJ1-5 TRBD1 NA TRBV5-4 TGTGCCAGCAGCCCGGGACAGGGGGTTCAGCCCCAGCATTTT CASSPGQGVQPQHF
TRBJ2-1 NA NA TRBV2 TGTGCCAACTCAGAGCGGGCTACCTACAATGAGCAGTTCTTC CANSERATYNEQFF
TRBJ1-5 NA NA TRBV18 TGTGCCAGCTCACCACCGTACAACAATCAGCCCCAGCATTTT CASSPPYNNQPQHF
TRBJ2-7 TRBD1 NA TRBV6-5 TGTGCCAGCAGAATCTCCGGGACAGGGGTCTACGAGCAGTACTTC CASRISGTGVYEQYF
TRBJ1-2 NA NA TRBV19 TGTGCCAGTACCAATCCAGGGTCGGACCCCAATGGCTACACCTTC CASTNPGSDPNGYTF
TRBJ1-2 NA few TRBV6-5 NA CASSSSGQGDYGYTF